This TCR beta chain emerged from a study of tumor-infiltrating lymphocytes in primary liver carcinoma. With roughly 0.5 ug total RNA as template and a constant-region primer, TCR beta cDNA was made. Slightly modified ARM-PCR, run as three nested multiplex PCR rounds, produced the TCR beta libraries. The study ran its first two PCR rounds for roughly 10 cycles each, using TRBV1-TRBV30 forward primers and a C-beta reverse primer. TCRdb independently ran MiXCR on the multiplex PCR reads; one entry per CDR3 protein. The table lists about 180,000 distinct CDR3 sequences, roughly 60% of them singletons. Germline DNA was extracted alongside blood RNA, which was obtained from unsorted whole blood. With chronic HBV infection, the patients were also treatment-naive. The sample holds many counts of this clonotype. Deletions cut 7 bases from V and 4 bases from J, with 16 bases between. The CDR3 sequence is 13 residues long. The germline V gene has CDR1 SQVTM and CDR2 ANQGSEA.

Specimen: peripheral blood. The V and J genes are TRBV29-1 and TRBJ1-1; possibly TRBD1 for D (5 bases). The clonotype comes from a man aged 35 to 55 with primary liver carcinoma and hepatitis B virus infection. Written as DNA, the CDR3 is TGCAGCGCCTCCAGGGACGGGTCCACTGAAGCTTTCTTT. Amino acid sequence: CSASRDGSTEAFF.